A selection of T cell receptor beta chains follows, all from one sample in a study of pediatric ulcerative colitis. Some clones are missing from TCRdb's copy, which holds only in-frame ones; the method was immunoSEQ multiplex PCR. The sample lists some 60,000 clones; 77% were seen once. Source material: blood. The receptors were gathered from a boy younger than 18 with moderate ulcerative colitis. Both conserved end residues are part of each CDR3. A D gene is named only where the DNA matches it firmly. For some rows the clone size is stated as once, few or many, or as a class when expanded; others skip it.

CDR3nt: TGTGCCAGCAGCGGGACTAGCGGTCCTCGGAACATTCAGTACTTC; CDR3aa: CASSGTSGPRNIQYF; abundance: .; j_gene: TRBJ2-4; d_gene: TRBD2; v_gene: TRBV7-9
CDR3nt: TGCGCCAGCAGCTTGCGGAGTCCAGGAGACGAGCAGTACTTC; CDR3aa: CASSLRSPGDEQYF; abundance: .; j_gene: TRBJ2-7; d_gene: .; v_gene: TRBV5-1
CDR3nt: TGTGCCAGCAGCTTCGGCGAGAGCGACGAGCAGTACTTC; CDR3aa: CASSFGESDEQYF; abundance: .; j_gene: TRBJ2-7; d_gene: .; v_gene: TRBV7-9
CDR3nt: TGTGCCAGCAGCTTAGCGCGGGGCCAGGGCTACACCTTC; CDR3aa: CASSLARGQGYTF; abundance: .; j_gene: TRBJ1-2; d_gene: .; v_gene: TRBV7-2
CDR3nt: TGTGCCAGCAGCACTACGGGACCCATGAACACTGAAGCTTTCTTT; CDR3aa: CASSTTGPMNTEAFF; abundance: .; j_gene: TRBJ1-1; d_gene: .; v_gene: TRBV11-1
CDR3nt: TGTGCCAGCAGCCTGCAAGGATCGCTCCACGAGCAGTACTTC; CDR3aa: CASSLQGSLHEQYF; abundance: .; j_gene: TRBJ2-7; d_gene: .; v_gene: TRBV5-6
CDR3nt: TGTGCCTGGAATAGACTGGGAGACGCCTACAATGAGCAGTTCTTC; CDR3aa: CAWNRLGDAYNEQFF; abundance: .; j_gene: TRBJ2-1; d_gene: .; v_gene: TRBV30
CDR3nt: TGTGCCAGTAGTATAGGAATAACAGCCCAAGAGACCCAGTACTTC; CDR3aa: CASSIGITAQETQYF; abundance: .; j_gene: TRBJ2-5; d_gene: .; v_gene: TRBV19
CDR3nt: TGTGCCAGCAGCGTAGCTGGAGGACACGAACCCTCTGGGGCCAACGTCCTGACTTTC; CDR3aa: CASSVAGGHEPSGANVLTF; abundance: .; j_gene: TRBJ2-6; d_gene: .; v_gene: TRBV9
CDR3nt: TGTGCCAGCAGCCCGGGACAGCGGGTGTGGGCAACTAATGAAAAACTGTTTTTT; CDR3aa: CASSPGQRVWATNEKLFF; abundance: .; j_gene: TRBJ1-4; d_gene: TRBD1; v_gene: TRBV5-8
CDR3nt: TGTGCCAGCAGCTTAGCCATTGACACTGAAGCTTTCTTT; CDR3aa: CASSLAIDTEAFF; abundance: .; j_gene: TRBJ1-1; d_gene: .; v_gene: TRBV7-3
CDR3nt: TGTGCCAGTAGTATAGTCCACTATGGCTACACCTTC; CDR3aa: CASSIVHYGYTF; abundance: .; j_gene: TRBJ1-2; d_gene: .; v_gene: TRBV19
CDR3nt: TGTGCCAGCAGGGAAGGCAGGGAAGGAAACACCATATATTTT; CDR3aa: CASREGREGNTIYF; abundance: .; j_gene: TRBJ1-3; d_gene: .; v_gene: TRBV9
CDR3nt: TGTGCCAGCAGTTACCAGGGACTGCTTGGGACGCAGTATTTT; CDR3aa: CASSYQGLLGTQYF; abundance: .; j_gene: TRBJ2-3; d_gene: .; v_gene: TRBV6-5
CDR3nt: TGTGCCAGCAGTTCCGGACAGGGGGGCCACACTGAAGCTTTCTTT; CDR3aa: CASSSGQGGHTEAFF; abundance: .; j_gene: TRBJ1-1; d_gene: TRBD1; v_gene: TRBV7-2
CDR3nt: TGCGCCAGCAGCAAAATACGGGTGGAGACCCAGTACTTC; CDR3aa: CASSKIRVETQYF; abundance: .; j_gene: TRBJ2-5; d_gene: .; v_gene: TRBV4-1
CDR3nt: TGTGCCAGCAGCTCCTTGACCATTACAGGAGAAAAACTGTTTTTT; CDR3aa: CASSSLTITGEKLFF; abundance: .; j_gene: TRBJ1-4; d_gene: .; v_gene: TRBV11-1
CDR3nt: TGTGCCAGCTCACCAAATCCTCCGGGACCGTACACTGAAGCTTTCTTT; CDR3aa: CASSPNPPGPYTEAFF; abundance: .; j_gene: TRBJ1-1; d_gene: .; v_gene: TRBV18
CDR3nt: TGTGCCAGCAGCCGGGACTCCCCAATGAAGGATACGCAGTATTTT; CDR3aa: CASSRDSPMKDTQYF; abundance: .; j_gene: TRBJ2-3; d_gene: .; v_gene: TRBV9
CDR3nt: TGTGCCAGTAGTATGCCCACAGGGAACACTGAAGCTTTCTTT; CDR3aa: CASSMPTGNTEAFF; abundance: .; j_gene: TRBJ1-1; d_gene: .; v_gene: TRBV19
CDR3nt: TGTGCCAGCAGCGAGGGATTCTATGGCTACACCTTC; CDR3aa: CASSEGFYGYTF; abundance: .; j_gene: TRBJ1-2; d_gene: .; v_gene: TRBV2
CDR3nt: TGCGCCAGCCGGGCCAACTATGGCTACACCTTC; CDR3aa: CASRANYGYTF; abundance: few; j_gene: TRBJ1-2; d_gene: .; v_gene: TRBV10-1
CDR3nt: TGCGCCAGCAGCCTCTTTTCGGGCTCCTACGAGCAGTACTTC; CDR3aa: CASSLFSGSYEQYF; abundance: .; j_gene: TRBJ2-7; d_gene: .; v_gene: TRBV4-1
CDR3nt: TGCGCCAGCAGTCAATCAGGGGATAGCAATCAGCCCCAGCATTTT; CDR3aa: CASSQSGDSNQPQHF; abundance: few; j_gene: TRBJ1-5; d_gene: .; v_gene: TRBV23-1
CDR3nt: TGCGCCAGCAGTCAATCGGACAGGGGGCGACATGAGCAGTTCTTC; CDR3aa: CASSQSDRGRHEQFF; abundance: .; j_gene: TRBJ2-1; d_gene: TRBD1; v_gene: TRBV23-1
CDR3nt: TGTGCCAGCAGCTTAAACACAGGGAAGTTGCACACTGAAGCTTTCTTT; CDR3aa: CASSLNTGKLHTEAFF; abundance: .; j_gene: TRBJ1-1; d_gene: .; v_gene: TRBV9
CDR3nt: TGTGCCAGCAGCACCAGACGGGAGAACACTGAAGCTTTCTTT; CDR3aa: CASSTRRENTEAFF; abundance: .; j_gene: TRBJ1-1; d_gene: .; v_gene: TRBV7-6
CDR3nt: TGTGCCAGCAGCGGAGCGGGGGTGGAAGAGACCCAGTACTTC; CDR3aa: CASSGAGVEETQYF; abundance: .; j_gene: TRBJ2-5; d_gene: TRBD2; v_gene: TRBV4-2
CDR3nt: TGTGCCAGCAGTGAATCAACTAGCGGGAGGGGGGGCCCTGGGGCCAACGTCCTGACTTTC; CDR3aa: CASSESTSGRGGPGANVLTF; abundance: .; j_gene: TRBJ2-6; d_gene: TRBD2; v_gene: TRBV6-1
CDR3nt: TGTGCCAGCAGTCCGTGGACGGGCTCTGGCTACACCTTC; CDR3aa: CASSPWTGSGYTF; abundance: .; j_gene: TRBJ1-2; d_gene: .; v_gene: TRBV6-4
CDR3nt: TGTGCCAGCAGTGGATCCAGACCTTCTGGAAACACCATATATTTT; CDR3aa: CASSGSRPSGNTIYF; abundance: .; j_gene: TRBJ1-3; d_gene: .; v_gene: TRBV6-1
CDR3nt: TGCGCCAGCAGCTTGGTGAATAGCGGGGGGGCCGTTGAGCAGTTCTTC; CDR3aa: CASSLVNSGGAVEQFF; abundance: .; j_gene: TRBJ2-1; d_gene: TRBD2; v_gene: TRBV5-1
CDR3nt: TGTGCCAGCAGCTCCTCATTTACGACAGATACGCAGTATTTT; CDR3aa: CASSSSFTTDTQYF; abundance: .; j_gene: TRBJ2-3; d_gene: .; v_gene: TRBV7-9
CDR3nt: TGTGCCAGCAGCTTTGGGGGCGGAAGGGGCAATCAGCCCCAGCATTTT; CDR3aa: CASSFGGGRGNQPQHF; abundance: few; j_gene: TRBJ1-5; d_gene: .; v_gene: TRBV5-4
CDR3nt: TGTGCCAGCAGTTACCCGACAAGCACAGATACGCAGTATTTT; CDR3aa: CASSYPTSTDTQYF; abundance: .; j_gene: TRBJ2-3; d_gene: .; v_gene: TRBV6-5
CDR3nt: TGCGCCAGCAGCCAAGATGCAGGGGGCCGGGGAGATGAAAAACTGTTTTTT; CDR3aa: CASSQDAGGRGDEKLFF; abundance: once; j_gene: TRBJ1-4; d_gene: TRBD1; v_gene: TRBV4-3
CDR3nt: TGTGCCAGCAGCTTAGGCGCGGGGGGAGCTTATGGCTACACCTTC; CDR3aa: CASSLGAGGAYGYTF; abundance: .; j_gene: TRBJ1-2; d_gene: .; v_gene: TRBV13
CDR3nt: TGCGCCAGCAGCTTGGACGGGACTAGCGGGAGCGACGAGCAGTACTTC; CDR3aa: CASSLDGTSGSDEQYF; abundance: .; j_gene: TRBJ2-7; d_gene: TRBD2; v_gene: TRBV5-1
CDR3nt: TGCGCCAGCAGCCCTCAGGAGGGCTACGAGCAGTACTTC; CDR3aa: CASSPQEGYEQYF; abundance: .; j_gene: TRBJ2-7; d_gene: .; v_gene: TRBV5-1